The sequence of this TCR beta chain was determined in a study of identical twins. The CDR3 runs to 13 residues. Germline V CDR1 and CDR2: SGHAT, FQNNGV. Trimming took off 5 bases at V and 6 bases at J, with 12 bases between the two ends. MiXCR, applied by TCRdb to the 5' RACE reads, yields one record per CDR3 protein. The sample has 240,000 or so distinct CDR3 sequences; about 10% are singletons. Broader study findings: Analyses of zero insertions could be partly confounded by invariant MAIT and iNKT cells.

About this clonotype: Its antigen is currently unknown.

The source of this sequence is a man in his fifties in good health. The rearrangement links TRBV11-2 to TRBJ2-3; no clear D. The sample was memory T cells sorted from blood. CDR3 in amino acids: CASSAWTSDTQYF. The CDR3 DNA reads TGTGCCAGCAGCGCGTGGACGTCGGATACGCAGTATTTT.